The 16 T cell receptor beta chains presented below share a single source sample, sequenced in a study of early T cells in non-severe SARS-CoV-2 infection. TCRdb recomputed calls from the 5' RACE reads with MiXCR, one row per CDR3 protein. Altogether roughly 55,000 distinct CDR3 sequences are present, more than 12% being singletons, with the ten largest covering about 9.1%. The sample here was whole blood, taken at baseline. These receptors originate from an adult who was a healthcare worker with PCR-confirmed SARS-CoV-2 infection or an uninfected control (not recorded which).

This clonotype was detected only a few times. J is TRBJ2-2 and V is TRBV5-1, with 8 bases that match TRBD2. J was trimmed by 5 bases and V by 4 bases; bases with no gene match: 4. The germline V gene encodes CDR1 SGHRS and CDR2 YFSETQ. CDR3 length: 14 amino acids. The chain's CDR3 is CASSSGSGTGELFF. In DNA, the CDR3 is TGCGCCAGCAGCAGCGGGAGTGGGACCGGGGAGCTGTTTTTT.

This clonotype was observed a handful of times. The CDR3 bases are TGCAGTGCTAGAAGGCCAGGGGTCCCCTACGAGCAGTACTTC. Its protein is CSARRPGVPYEQYF. The genes are TRBV20-1 and TRBJ2-7; perhaps TRBD1 as D (6 bases). The CDR3 has 14 amino acids. Germline V gene data show CDR1 as DFQATT and CDR2 as SNEGSKA (reference sequence). V dropped 2 bases and J dropped 2 bases, with 13 bases sitting between them.

This clonotype has a handful of counts. The gene calls are TRBV5-1 and TRBJ2-5; 10 bases are shared with TRBD2. The V segment lost 5 bases and the J segment 1 base; nucleotides outside the gene matches: 2. There are 14 residues in the CDR3. Germline CDR1 and CDR2: SGHRS and YFSETQ. The CDR3 loop reads CASSSGGIQETQYF. CDR3 nucleotide sequence: TGCGCCAGCAGTAGCGGGGGGATCCAAGAGACCCAGTACTTC.

The rearrangement joins TRBV5-1 to TRBJ1-4; D ambiguous. Germline CDR1 SGHRS, CDR2 YFSETQ. This CDR3 has 14 amino acids. V was pared by 4 bases and J by 7 bases, with 14 bases between. The CDR3 loop is CASSRESSSEKLFF. CDR3 coding DNA: TGCGCCAGCAGCCGAGAGTCTTCAAGTGAAAAACTGTTTTTT.

This chain uses TRBV5-1 with TRBJ2-4; TRBD2 aligns across 9 bases. V trimming: 3 bases; J trimming: 12 bases; junction bases outside the gene matches: 13. Germline CDR1 is SGHRS and CDR2 is YFSETQ. The CDR3 runs 15 residues. The DNA for the CDR3 is TGCGCCAGCAGCTCCCGTAGCGGGGGTCTGGGGGATCAGTACTTC. Its protein is CASSSRSGGLGDQYF.

The V gene is TRBV27, the J gene TRBJ1-2; D is undetermined. Looked up from germline, CDR1 is MNHEY and CDR2 is SMNVEV (reference sequence). Trimming left V 7 bases short and J 0 bases short, with 9 bases between. The CDR3 totals 13 residues. In nucleotides, the CDR3 is TGTGCCAGCATGGGCGGTACTAACTATGGCTACACCTTC. This encodes CASMGGTNYGYTF.

This clonotype is a singleton in its sample. The rearrangement links TRBV5-6 to TRBJ1-2; D is unclear. The CDR3 spans 15 residues. Germline V CDR1 and CDR2: SGHDT, YYEEEE. V dropped 1 base and J dropped 5 bases, with 15 bases sitting between them. The CDR3 is CASSLPGRTLYGYTF. The CDR3 region has the DNA TGTGCCAGCAGCTTGCCGGGTCGGACTCTGTATGGCTACACCTTC. The full variable domain, with the rest looked up from reference TRBV5-6 and TRBJ1-2, is DAGVTQSPTHLIKTRGQQVTLRCSPKSGHDTVSWYQQALGQGPQFIFQYYEEEERQRGNFPDRFSGHQFPNYSSELNVNALLLGDSALYLCASSLPGRTLYGYTFGSGTRLTVV.

This clonotype was detected a few times. This chain links TRBV7-9 with TRBJ2-1; the match to TRBD2 covers 7 bases. Germline V gene data show CDR1 as SEHNR and CDR2 as FQNEAQ (reference sequence). The CDR3 runs 12 residues. V lost 3 bases and J lost 14; bases outside the gene matches: 7. The CDR3 sequence: CASSLGLNKEFF. CDR3 nucleotides: TGTGCCAGCAGCTTGGGACTAAATAAAGAGTTCTTC. The whole variable domain, filled in from reference TRBV7-9 and TRBJ2-1, reads DTGVSQNPRHKITKRGQNVTFRCDPISEHNRLYWYRQTLGQGPEFLTYFQNEAQLEKSRLLSDRFSAERPKGSFSTLEIQRTEQGDSAMYLCASSLGLNKEFFGPGTRLTVL.

The sample holds a few counts of this clonotype. J is TRBJ2-1 and V is TRBV10-2, with TRBD1 matching over 10 bases. V lost 6 bases to trimming and J lost 8 bases; unmatched junction nucleotides: 13. Germline values: CDR1 WSHSY, CDR2 SAAADI. This CDR3 region has 16 residues. Here the CDR3 reads CASRDIRDRGLDEQFF. In DNA form, the CDR3 reads TGCGCCAGCAGAGATATCCGCGACAGGGGGCTCGATGAGCAGTTCTTC.

This clonotype was seen a few times. This chain uses TRBV12-3 or TRBV12-4 with TRBJ1-5, with 12 bases aligning to TRBD1. V trimming: 3 bases; J trimming: 7 bases; junction bases outside the gene matches: 4. The CDR3 is 15 residues long. CDR3 sequence: CASSLLGQGAQPQHF. For the CDR3, the DNA is TGTGCCAGCAGTTTGTTGGGACAGGGGGCCCAGCCCCAGCATTTT.

This clonotype was observed many times. The V and J genes are TRBV10-2 and TRBJ1-6; D not certain. This CDR3 is 15 amino acids long. Deletions cut 3 bases from V and 3 bases from J, with 9 bases between. Germline lookup yields CDR1 WSHSY and CDR2 SAAADI. The CDR3 here is CASSETAFYNSPLHF. For the CDR3, the DNA is TGCGCCAGCAGTGAAACAGCCTTCTATAATTCACCCCTCCACTTT.

As to this clonotype: This clone may be a read error of a much larger clone one base away. CDR3 protein: CSAGDLLAGDQETQYF. The CDR3 region has the DNA TGCAGTGCTGGAGATTTGCTAGCGGGGGACCAAGAGACCCAGTACTTC. The chain combines TRBV20-1 with TRBJ2-5; TRBD2 matches at 10 bases. The germline gives CDR1 DFQATT, CDR2 SNEGSKA (reference sequence). This CDR3 comprises 16 residues.

About this clonotype itself: Sequence at one end of the junction differs from germline and may be a read error. V usage is TRBV7-7 and J usage is TRBJ1-4; D is undetermined. The CDR3 spans 12 residues. The germline V gene has CDR1 SSHAT and CDR2 FNYEAQ (reference sequence). CDR3 in DNA: TGTGCTAGCAGCCCCGGTAATGAAAAACTGTTTTTT. This codes for CASSPGNEKLFF.

This clonotype was counted a few times. In DNA form, the CDR3 reads TGTGCCACCAGCAGAGATCACCCGAACACCGGGGAGCTGTTTTTT. Amino acid sequence: CATSRDHPNTGELFF. The gene calls are TRBV15 and TRBJ2-2; D ambiguous. This CDR3 is 15 amino acids long. CDR1 is LNHNV and CDR2 is YYDKDF in the germline V gene (reference sequence). V was trimmed by 0 bases and J by 0 bases, leaving 5 bases between them. The full variable domain, rest sourced from reference TRBV15 and TRBJ2-2, is DAMVIQNPRYQVTQFGKPVTLSCSQTLNHNVMYWYQQKSSQAPKLLFHYYDKDFNNEADTPDNFQSRRPNTSFCFLDIRSPGLGDTAMYLCATSRDHPNTGELFFGEGSRLTVL.

The chain uses TRBV2 and TRBJ1-4; D is ambiguous. From germline, CDR1 is SNHLY and CDR2 FYNNEI. The V end lost 7 bases, the J end lost 6 bases, and 3 bases lay between the germline ends. There are 10 residues in the CDR3. The CDR3 region is CASIDEKLFF. In DNA form, the CDR3 reads TGTGCCAGCATAGATGAAAAACTGTTTTTT. Based on the CDR3 plus reference TRBV2 and TRBJ1-4, the full variable domain is EPEVTQTPSHQVTQMGQEVILRCVPISNHLYFYWYRQILGQKVEFLVSFYNNEISEKSEIFDDQFSVERPDGSNFTLKIRSTKLEDSAMYFCASIDEKLFFGSGTQLSVL.

This clonotype was seen a handful of times. This chain connects TRBV6-5 to TRBJ2-2; 11 bases match TRBD2. Germline trimming cut 6 bases from V and 6 bases from J; bases unmatched to any gene: 6. The germline gives CDR1 MNHEY, CDR2 SVGAGI. This CDR3 is 15 amino acids long. Written as DNA, the CDR3 is TGTGCCAGCAGCTTAGCGGGAGGGACCCCCGGGGAGCTGTTTTTT. It encodes CASSLAGGTPGELFF.